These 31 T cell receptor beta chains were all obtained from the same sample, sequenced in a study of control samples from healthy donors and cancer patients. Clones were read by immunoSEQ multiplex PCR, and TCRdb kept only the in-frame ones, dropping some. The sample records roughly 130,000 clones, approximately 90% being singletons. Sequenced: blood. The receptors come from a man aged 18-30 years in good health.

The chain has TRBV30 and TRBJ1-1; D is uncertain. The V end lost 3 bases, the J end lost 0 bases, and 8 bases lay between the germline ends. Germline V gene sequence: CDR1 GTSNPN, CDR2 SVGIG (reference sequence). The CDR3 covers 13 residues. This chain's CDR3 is CAWRGTLNTEAFF. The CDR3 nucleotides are TGTGCCTGGAGGGGAACACTGAACACTGAAGCTTTCTTT.

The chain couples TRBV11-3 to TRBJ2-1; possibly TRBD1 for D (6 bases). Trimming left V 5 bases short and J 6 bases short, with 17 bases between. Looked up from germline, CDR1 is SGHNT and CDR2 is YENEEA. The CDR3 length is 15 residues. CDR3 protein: CASSNTRGFGNEQFF. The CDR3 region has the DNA TGTGCCAGCAGCAATACCAGGGGTTTCGGCAATGAGCAGTTCTTC.

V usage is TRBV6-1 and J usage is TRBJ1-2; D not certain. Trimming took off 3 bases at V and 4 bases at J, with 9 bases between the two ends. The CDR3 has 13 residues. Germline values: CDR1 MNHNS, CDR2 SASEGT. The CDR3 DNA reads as TGTGCCAGCAGTGAGTCCAATCCCTATGGCTACACCTTC. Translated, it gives CASSESNPYGYTF.

The CDR3, as DNA: TGTGCCAGCAGTGAAAGAGTTGGGAGCACAGATACGCAGTATTTT. This codes for CASSERVGSTDTQYF. This sequence joins TRBV6-1 and TRBJ2-3; no firm D call. CDR1 is MNHNS and CDR2 is SASEGT in the germline V gene. The CDR3 is 15 amino acids. V was pared by 2 bases and J by 0 bases, with 9 bases between.

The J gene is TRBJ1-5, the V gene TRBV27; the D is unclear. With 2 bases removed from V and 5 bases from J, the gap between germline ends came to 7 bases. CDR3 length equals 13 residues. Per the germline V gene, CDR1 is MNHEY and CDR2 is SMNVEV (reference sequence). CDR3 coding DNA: TGTGCCAGCAGTTTAGGTCTGCATCAGCCCCAGCATTTT. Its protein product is CASSLGLHQPQHF.

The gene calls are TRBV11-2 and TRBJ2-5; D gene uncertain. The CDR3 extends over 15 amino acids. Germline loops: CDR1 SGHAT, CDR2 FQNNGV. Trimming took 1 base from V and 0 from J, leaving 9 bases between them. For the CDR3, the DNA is TGTGCCAGCAGCTTAGGGGTCACGCACCAAGAGACCCAGTACTTC. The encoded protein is CASSLGVTHQETQYF.

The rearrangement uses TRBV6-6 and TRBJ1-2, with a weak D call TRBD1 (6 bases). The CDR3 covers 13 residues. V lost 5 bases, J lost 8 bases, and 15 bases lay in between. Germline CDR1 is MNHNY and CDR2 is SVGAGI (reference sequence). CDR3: CASSDTGWEGYTF. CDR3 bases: TGTGCCAGCAGTGATACAGGGTGGGAGGGCTACACCTTC.

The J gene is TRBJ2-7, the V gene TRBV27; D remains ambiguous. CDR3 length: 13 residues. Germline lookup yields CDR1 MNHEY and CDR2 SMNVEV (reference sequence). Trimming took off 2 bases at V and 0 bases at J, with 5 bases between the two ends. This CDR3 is CASSLTISYEQYF. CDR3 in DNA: TGTGCCAGCAGTTTAACTATCTCCTACGAGCAGTACTTC.

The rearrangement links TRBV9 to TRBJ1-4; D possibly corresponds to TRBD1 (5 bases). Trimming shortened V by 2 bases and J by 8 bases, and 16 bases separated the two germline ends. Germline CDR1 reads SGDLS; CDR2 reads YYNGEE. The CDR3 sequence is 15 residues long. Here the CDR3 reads CASSVTGTMGEKLFF. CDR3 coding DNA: TGTGCCAGCAGCGTTACCGGGACGATGGGGGAAAAACTGTTTTTT.

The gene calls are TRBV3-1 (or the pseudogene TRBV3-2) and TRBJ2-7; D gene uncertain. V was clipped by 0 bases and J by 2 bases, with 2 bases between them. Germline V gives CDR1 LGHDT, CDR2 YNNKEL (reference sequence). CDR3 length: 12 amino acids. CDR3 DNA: TGTGCCAGCAGCCAAGATCCCTACGAGCAGTACTTC. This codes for CASSQDPYEQYF.

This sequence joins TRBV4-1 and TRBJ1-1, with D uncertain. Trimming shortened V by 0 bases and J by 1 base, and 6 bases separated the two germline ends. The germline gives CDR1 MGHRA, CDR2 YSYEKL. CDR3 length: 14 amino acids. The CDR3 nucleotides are TGCGCCAGCAGCCAAGAGTTCGGGAACACTGAAGCTTTCTTT. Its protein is CASSQEFGNTEAFF.

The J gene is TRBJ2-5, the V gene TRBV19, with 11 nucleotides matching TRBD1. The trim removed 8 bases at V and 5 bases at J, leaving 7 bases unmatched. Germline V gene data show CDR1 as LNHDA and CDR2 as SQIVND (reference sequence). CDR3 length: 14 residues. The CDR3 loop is CASRDRGRGETQYF. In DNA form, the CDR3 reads TGTGCCAGTCGGGACAGGGGGAGAGGGGAGACCCAGTACTTC. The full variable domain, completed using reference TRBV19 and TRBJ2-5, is DGGITQSPKYLFRKEGQNVTLSCEQNLNHDAMYWYRQDPGQGLRLIYYSQIVNDFQKGDIAEGYSVSREKKESFPLTVTSAQKNPTAFYLCASRDRGRGETQYFGPGTRLLVL.

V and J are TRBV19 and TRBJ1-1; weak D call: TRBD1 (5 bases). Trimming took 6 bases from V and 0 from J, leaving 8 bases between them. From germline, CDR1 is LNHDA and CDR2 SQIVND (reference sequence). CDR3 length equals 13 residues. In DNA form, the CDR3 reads TGTGCCAGTAGGCGACAGTTGAACACTGAAGCTTTCTTT. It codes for CASRRQLNTEAFF. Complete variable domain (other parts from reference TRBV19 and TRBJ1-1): DGGITQSPKYLFRKEGQNVTLSCEQNLNHDAMYWYRQDPGQGLRLIYYSQIVNDFQKGDIAEGYSVSREKKESFPLTVTSAQKNPTAFYLCASRRQLNTEAFFGQGTRLTVV.

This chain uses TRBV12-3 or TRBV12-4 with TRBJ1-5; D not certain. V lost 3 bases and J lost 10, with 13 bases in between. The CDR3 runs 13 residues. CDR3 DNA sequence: TGTGCCAGCAGTTTCTCCCATAGTCAACCCCAGCATTTT. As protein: CASSFSHSQPQHF.

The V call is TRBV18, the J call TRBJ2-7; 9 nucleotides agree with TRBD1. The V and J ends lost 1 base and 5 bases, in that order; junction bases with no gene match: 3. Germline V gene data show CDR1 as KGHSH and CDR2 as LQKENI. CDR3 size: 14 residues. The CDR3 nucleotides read TGTGCCAGCTCACCACAGGGACAGGGACACGAGCAGTACTTC. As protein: CASSPQGQGHEQYF.

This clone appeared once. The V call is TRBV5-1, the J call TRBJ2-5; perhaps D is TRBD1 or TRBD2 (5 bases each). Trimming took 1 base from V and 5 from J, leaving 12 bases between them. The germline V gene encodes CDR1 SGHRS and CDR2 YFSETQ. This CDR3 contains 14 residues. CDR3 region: CASSLIQGGETQYF. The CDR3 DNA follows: TGCGCCAGCAGCTTGATCCAGGGCGGGGAGACCCAGTACTTC.

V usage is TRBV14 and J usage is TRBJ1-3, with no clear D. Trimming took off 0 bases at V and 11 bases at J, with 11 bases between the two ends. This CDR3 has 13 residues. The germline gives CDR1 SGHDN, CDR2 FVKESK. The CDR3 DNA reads TGTGCCAGCAGCCAAGATCGGGAAAGGCCCATATATTTT. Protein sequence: CASSQDRERPIYF.

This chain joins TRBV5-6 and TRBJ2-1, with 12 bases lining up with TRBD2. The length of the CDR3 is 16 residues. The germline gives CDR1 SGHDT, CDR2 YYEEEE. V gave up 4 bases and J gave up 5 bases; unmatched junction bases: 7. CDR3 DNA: TGTGCCAGCAGCAACCTACTAGCGGGGGGCAACAATGAGCAGTTCTTC. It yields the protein CASSNLLAGGNNEQFF. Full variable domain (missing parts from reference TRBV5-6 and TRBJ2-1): DAGVTQSPTHLIKTRGQQVTLRCSPKSGHDTVSWYQQALGQGPQFIFQYYEEEERQRGNFPDRFSGHQFPNYSSELNVNALLLGDSALYLCASSNLLAGGNNEQFFGPGTRLTVL.

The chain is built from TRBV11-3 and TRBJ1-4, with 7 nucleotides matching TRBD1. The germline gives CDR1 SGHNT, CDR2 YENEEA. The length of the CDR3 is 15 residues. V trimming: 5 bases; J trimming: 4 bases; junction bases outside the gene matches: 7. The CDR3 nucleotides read TGTGCCAGCAGCATCAACAGGGGTCTTAATGAAAAACTGTTTTTT. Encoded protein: CASSINRGLNEKLFF.

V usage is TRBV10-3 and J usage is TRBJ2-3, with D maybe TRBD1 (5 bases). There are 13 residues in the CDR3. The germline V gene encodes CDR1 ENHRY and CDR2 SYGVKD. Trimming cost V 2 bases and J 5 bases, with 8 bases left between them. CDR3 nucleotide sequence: TGTGCCATCAGTGAGGGGGCCCAAGATACGCAGTATTTT. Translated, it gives CAISEGAQDTQYF.

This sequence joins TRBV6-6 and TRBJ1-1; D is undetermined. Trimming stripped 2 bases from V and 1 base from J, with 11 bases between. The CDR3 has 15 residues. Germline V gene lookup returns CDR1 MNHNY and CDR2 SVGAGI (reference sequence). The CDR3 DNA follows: TGTGCCAGCAGTTACCCTCGGAGCCAGAACACTGAAGCTTTCTTT. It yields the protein CASSYPRSQNTEAFF.

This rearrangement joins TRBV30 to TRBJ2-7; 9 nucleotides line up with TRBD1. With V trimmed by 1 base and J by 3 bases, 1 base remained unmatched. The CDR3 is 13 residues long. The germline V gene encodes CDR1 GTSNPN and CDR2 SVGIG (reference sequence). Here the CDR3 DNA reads TGTGCCTGGAGTGCGGGACAGGGCTACGAGCAGTACTTC. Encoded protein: CAWSAGQGYEQYF.

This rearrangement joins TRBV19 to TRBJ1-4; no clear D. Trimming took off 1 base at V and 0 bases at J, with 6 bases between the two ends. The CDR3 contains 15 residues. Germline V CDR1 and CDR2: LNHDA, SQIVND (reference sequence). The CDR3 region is CASSIGLTTNEKLFF. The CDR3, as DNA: TGTGCCAGTAGTATAGGGCTGACAACTAATGAAAAACTGTTTTTT.

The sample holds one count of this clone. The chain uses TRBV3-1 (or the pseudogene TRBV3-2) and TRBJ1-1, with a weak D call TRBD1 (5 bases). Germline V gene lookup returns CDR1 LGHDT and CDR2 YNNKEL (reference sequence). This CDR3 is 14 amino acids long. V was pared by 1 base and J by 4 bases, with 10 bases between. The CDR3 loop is CASSQGAGGTEAFF. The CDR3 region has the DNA TGTGCCAGCAGCCAAGGAGCCGGGGGCACTGAAGCTTTCTTT.

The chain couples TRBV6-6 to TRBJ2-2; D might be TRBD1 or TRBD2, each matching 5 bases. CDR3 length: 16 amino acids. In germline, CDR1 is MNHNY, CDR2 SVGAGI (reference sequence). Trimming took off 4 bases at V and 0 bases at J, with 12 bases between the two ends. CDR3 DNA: TGTGCCAGCAGTTGGGGACCCCCGGCGAACACCGGGGAGCTGTTTTTT. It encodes CASSWGPPANTGELFF.

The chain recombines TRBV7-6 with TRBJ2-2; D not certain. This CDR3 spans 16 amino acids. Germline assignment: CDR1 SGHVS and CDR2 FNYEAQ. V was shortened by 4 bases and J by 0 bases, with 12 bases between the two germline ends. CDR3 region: CASSSLGGANTGELFF. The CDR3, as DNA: TGTGCCAGCAGCTCCCTGGGTGGGGCGAACACCGGGGAGCTGTTTTTT.

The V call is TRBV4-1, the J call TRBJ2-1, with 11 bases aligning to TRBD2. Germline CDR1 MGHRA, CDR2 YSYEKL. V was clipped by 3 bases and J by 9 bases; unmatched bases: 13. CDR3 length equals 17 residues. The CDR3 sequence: CASSHRLAGGHLGEQFF. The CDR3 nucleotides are TGCGCCAGCAGCCACCGATTAGCGGGGGGGCATTTGGGTGAGCAGTTCTTC.

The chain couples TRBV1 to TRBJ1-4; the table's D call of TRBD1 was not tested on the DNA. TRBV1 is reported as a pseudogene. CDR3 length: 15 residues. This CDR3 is CTSSLRDTTNEKLFF. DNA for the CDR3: TGCACCAGCAGCCTACGGGACACAACTAATGAAAAACTGTTTTTT.

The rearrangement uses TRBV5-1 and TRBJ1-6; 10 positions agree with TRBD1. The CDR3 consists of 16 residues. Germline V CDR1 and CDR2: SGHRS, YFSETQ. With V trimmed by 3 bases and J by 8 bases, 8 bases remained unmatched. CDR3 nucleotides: TGCGCCAGCAGCTCCCGACAGGGGGCCGGTGATTCACCCCTCCACTTT. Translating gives CASSSRQGAGDSPLHF.

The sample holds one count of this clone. DNA for the CDR3: TGTGCCAGCAGTCAGGACAGGGAATTATCTGAAGCTTTCTTT. Protein product: CASSQDRELSEAFF. This chain uses TRBV6-5 with TRBJ1-1; 8 bases map to TRBD1. Germline V CDR1 and CDR2: MNHEY, SVGAGI. The V gene end was trimmed by 5 bases and the J gene end by 6 bases; junction bases not matched to a gene: 8. The CDR3 runs 14 residues.

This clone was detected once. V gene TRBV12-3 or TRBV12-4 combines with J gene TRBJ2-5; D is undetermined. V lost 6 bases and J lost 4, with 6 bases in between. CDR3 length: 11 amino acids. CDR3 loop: CASRGIETQYF. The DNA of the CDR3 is TGTGCCAGCAGGGGCATAGAGACCCAGTACTTC.